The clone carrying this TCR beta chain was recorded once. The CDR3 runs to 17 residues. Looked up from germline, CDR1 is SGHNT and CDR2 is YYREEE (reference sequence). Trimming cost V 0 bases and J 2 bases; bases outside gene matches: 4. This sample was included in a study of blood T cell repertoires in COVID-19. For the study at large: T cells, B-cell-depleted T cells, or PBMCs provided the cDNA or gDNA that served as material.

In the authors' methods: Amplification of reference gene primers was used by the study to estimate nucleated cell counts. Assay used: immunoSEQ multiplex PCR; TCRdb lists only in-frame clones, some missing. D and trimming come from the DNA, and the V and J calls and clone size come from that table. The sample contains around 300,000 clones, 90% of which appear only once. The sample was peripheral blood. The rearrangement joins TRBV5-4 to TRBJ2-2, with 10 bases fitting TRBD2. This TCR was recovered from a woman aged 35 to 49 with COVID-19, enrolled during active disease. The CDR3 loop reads CASSLESGRANTGELFF. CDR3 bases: TGTGCCAGCAGCTTGGAAAGCGGGAGGGCTAACACCGGGGAGCTGTTTTTT.